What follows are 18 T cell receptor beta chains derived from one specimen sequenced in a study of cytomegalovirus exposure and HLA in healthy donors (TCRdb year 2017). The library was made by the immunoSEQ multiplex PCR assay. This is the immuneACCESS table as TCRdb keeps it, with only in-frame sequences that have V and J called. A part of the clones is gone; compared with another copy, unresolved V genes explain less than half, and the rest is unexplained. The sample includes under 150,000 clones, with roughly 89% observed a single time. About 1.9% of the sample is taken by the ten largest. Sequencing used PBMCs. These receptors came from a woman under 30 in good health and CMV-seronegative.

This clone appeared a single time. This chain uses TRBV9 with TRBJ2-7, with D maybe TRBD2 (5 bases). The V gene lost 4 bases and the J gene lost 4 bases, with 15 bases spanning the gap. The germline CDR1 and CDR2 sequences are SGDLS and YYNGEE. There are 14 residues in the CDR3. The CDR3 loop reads CASSHEGLDYEQYF. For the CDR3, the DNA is TGTGCCAGCAGCCACGAGGGCCTTGATTACGAGCAGTACTTC.

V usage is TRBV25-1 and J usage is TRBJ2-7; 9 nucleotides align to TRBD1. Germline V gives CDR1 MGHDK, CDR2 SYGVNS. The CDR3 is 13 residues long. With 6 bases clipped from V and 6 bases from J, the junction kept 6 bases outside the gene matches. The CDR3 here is CASRGTGFGEQYF. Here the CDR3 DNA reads TGTGCCAGCAGGGGGACAGGGTTTGGCGAGCAGTACTTC.

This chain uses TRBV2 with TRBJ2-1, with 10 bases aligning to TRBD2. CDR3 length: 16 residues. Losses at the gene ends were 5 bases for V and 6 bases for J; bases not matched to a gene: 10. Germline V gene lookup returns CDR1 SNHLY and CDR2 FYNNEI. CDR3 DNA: TGTGCCAGCAGTCAATCACTAGCGGGATTTGGCAATGAGCAGTTCTTC. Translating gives CASSQSLAGFGNEQFF. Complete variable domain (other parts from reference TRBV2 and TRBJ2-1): EPEVTQTPSHQVTQMGQEVILRCVPISNHLYFYWYRQILGQKVEFLVSFYNNEISEKSEIFDDQFSVERPDGSNFTLKIRSTKLEDSAMYFCASSQSLAGFGNEQFFGPGTRLTVL.

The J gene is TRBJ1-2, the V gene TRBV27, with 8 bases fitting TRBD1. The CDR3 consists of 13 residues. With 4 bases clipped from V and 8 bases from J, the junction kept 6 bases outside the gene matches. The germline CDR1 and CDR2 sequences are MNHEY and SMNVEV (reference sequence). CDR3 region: CASSYRGGEGYTF. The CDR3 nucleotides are TGTGCCAGCAGTTACAGGGGGGGTGAAGGCTACACCTTC.

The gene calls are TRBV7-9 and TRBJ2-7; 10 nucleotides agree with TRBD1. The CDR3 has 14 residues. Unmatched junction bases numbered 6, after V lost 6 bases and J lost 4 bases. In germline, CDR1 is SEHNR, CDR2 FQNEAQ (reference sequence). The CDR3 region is CASSWDRGLYEQYF. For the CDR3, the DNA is TGTGCCAGCAGTTGGGACAGGGGCCTTTACGAGCAGTACTTC.

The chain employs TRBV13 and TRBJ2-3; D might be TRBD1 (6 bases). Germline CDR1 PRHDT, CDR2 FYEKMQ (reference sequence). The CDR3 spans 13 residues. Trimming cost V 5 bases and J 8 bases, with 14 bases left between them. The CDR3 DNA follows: TGTGCCAGCAGCCCACAGGGAATGGGTACGCAGTATTTT. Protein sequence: CASSPQGMGTQYF.

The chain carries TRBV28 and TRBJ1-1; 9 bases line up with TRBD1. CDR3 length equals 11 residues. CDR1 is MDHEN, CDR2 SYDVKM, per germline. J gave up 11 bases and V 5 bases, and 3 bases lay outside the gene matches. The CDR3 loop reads CASSGQGRAFF. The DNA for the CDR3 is TGTGCCAGCAGTGGACAGGGGCGGGCTTTCTTT.

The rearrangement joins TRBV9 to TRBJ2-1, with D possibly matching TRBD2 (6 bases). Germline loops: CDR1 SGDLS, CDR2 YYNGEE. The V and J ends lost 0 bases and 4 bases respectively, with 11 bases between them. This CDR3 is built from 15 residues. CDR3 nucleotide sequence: TGTGCCAGCAGCGTAGGGGACTGGATGTACAATGAGCAGTTCTTC. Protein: CASSVGDWMYNEQFF.

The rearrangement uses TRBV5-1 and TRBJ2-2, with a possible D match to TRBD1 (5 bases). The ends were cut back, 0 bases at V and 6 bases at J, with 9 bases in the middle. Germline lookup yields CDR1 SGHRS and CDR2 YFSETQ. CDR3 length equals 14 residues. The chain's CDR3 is CASSLVAGPGELFF. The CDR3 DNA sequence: TGCGCCAGCAGCTTGGTAGCAGGGCCCGGGGAGCTGTTTTTT.

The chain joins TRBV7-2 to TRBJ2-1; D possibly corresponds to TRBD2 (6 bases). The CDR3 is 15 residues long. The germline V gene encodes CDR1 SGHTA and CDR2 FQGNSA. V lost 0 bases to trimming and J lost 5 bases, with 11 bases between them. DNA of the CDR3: TGTGCCAGCAGCTTAGCGGTCGGAGGGAACAATGAGCAGTTCTTC. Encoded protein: CASSLAVGGNNEQFF.

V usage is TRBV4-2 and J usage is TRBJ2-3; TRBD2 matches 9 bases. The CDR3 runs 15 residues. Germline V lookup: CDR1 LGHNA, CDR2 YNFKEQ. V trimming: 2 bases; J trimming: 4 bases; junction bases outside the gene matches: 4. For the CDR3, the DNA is TGTGCCAGCAGCCAAATAGCGGGAGACCCAGATACGCAGTATTTT. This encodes CASSQIAGDPDTQYF.

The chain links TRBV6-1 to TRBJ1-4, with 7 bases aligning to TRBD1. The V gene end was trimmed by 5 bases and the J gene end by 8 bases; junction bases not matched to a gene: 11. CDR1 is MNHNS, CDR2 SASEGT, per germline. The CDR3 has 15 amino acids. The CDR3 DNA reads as TGTGCCAGCAGTCCCCAGGGGGAGGCAGGCGAAAAACTGTTTTTT. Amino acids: CASSPQGEAGEKLFF.

CDR3 residues: CASSLAGPSTDTQYF. In nucleotides, the CDR3 is TGTGCCAGCAGCTTAGCGGGCCCGAGCACAGATACGCAGTATTTT. The chain combines TRBV7-9 with TRBJ2-3; D is unresolved. Trimming removed 0 bases at V and 0 bases at J, with 7 bases between. Germline-derived CDR1 and CDR2 are SEHNR and FQNEAQ (reference sequence). CDR3 length: 15 amino acids.

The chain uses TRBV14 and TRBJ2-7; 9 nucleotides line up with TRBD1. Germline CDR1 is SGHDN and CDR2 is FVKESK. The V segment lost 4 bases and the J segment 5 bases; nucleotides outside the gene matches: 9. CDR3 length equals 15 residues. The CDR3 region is CASSLPGTGFHEQYF. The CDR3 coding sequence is TGTGCCAGCAGCCTTCCCGGGACAGGGTTTCACGAGCAGTACTTC.

CDR3 nucleotides: TGTGCCAGCAGTTCCCCCTGGGCTAACAATGAGCAGTTCTTC. Encoded protein: CASSSPWANNEQFF. This sequence joins TRBV28 and TRBJ2-1; D call uncertain. The CDR3 totals 14 residues. Germline CDR1 is MDHEN and CDR2 is SYDVKM. The V and J ends lost 4 bases and 5 bases respectively, with 12 bases between them.

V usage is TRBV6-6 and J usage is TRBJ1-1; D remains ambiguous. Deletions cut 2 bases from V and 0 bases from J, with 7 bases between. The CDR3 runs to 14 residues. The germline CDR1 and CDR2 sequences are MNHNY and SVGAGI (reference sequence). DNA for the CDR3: TGTGCCAGCAGTTACGAGGGCCTGAACACTGAAGCTTTCTTT. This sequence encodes CASSYEGLNTEAFF.

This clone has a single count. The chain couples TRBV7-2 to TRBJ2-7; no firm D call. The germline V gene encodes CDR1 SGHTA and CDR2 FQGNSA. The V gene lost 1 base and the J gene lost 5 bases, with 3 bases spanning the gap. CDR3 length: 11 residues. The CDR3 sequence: CASSLVNEQYF. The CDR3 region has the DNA TGTGCCAGCAGCTTAGTAAACGAGCAGTACTTC.

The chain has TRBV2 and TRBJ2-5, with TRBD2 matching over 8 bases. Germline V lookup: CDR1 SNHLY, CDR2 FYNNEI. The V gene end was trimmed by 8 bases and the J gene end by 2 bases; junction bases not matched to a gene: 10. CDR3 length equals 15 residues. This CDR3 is CASAGRAGEQETQYF. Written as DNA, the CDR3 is TGTGCCAGCGCCGGACGAGCGGGGGAGCAAGAGACCCAGTACTTC.